This TCR beta chain was sequenced during a study of beta chain features in type 1 diabetes. Study overall: Across the samples, about 100 million sorted cells were examined in total.

In this sample, this clone turned up once. The antigen remains undetermined. CDR1 is GTSNPN, CDR2 SVGIG, per germline (reference sequence). The CDR3 contains 14 residues. Between the trimmed V and J ends, which lost 2 bases and 3 bases, there was a span of 10 bases. Every bit of the isolated RNA underwent reverse transcription, so sequencing read expressed TCRB transcripts. Profiling relied on immunoSEQ multiplex PCR, and the TCRdb table lists in-frame clones only, not all of them. Of around 430,000 clones in the sample, 30% were seen once. Sorted CD4+ subsets: naive, central memory, regulatory, stem cell-like memory (CD45RO/CCR7/CD25/CD127/CD95/CD27 panel). The study, taken as a whole, reports: Reduced insertions and increased deletions marked VDJ junctions in type 1 diabetes patients. There was no resolution here of whether HLA type influences TCRB rearrangement.

This rearrangement joins TRBV30 to TRBJ1-4; D unresolved. The sequenced sample was naive CD4+ T cells from blood. The origin of this receptor is a man younger than 35 in good health. CDR3 DNA: TGTGCCTGGAGTAAGGGAGGGTCTAATGAAAAACTGTTTTTT. It is translated as CAWSKGGSNEKLFF.